This entry lists 25 T cell receptor beta chains sequenced from one sample in a study of T cells expressing NK-cell markers. Reprocessing the 5' RACE reads, TCRdb reports a single entry for every CDR3 protein and omits DNA. Recorded here are about 160,000 distinct CDR3 sequences; the top ten clones represent under 20%. The sequenced sample was blood T cells: a sorted CD56 or NKG2C T cell subset, CD4+ or CD8+ T cells, or bulk PBMC T cells (not recorded which). The receptor source for this set is a woman aged 18-70 years in good health.

The chain has TRBV28 and TRBJ2-1; the TCRdb call, TRBD1, lacks DNA for checking. Germline loops: CDR1 MDHEN, CDR2 SYDVKM. The CDR3 runs to 13 residues. CDR3 residues: CASRRTEYNEQFF. The full variable domain, with the rest looked up from reference TRBV28 and TRBJ2-1, is DVKVTQSSRYLVKRTGEKVFLECVQDMDHENMFWYRQDPGLGLRLIYFSYDVKMKEKGDIPEGYSVSREKKERFSLILESASTNQTSMYLCASRRTEYNEQFFGPGTRLTVL.

The rearrangement links TRBV5-1 to TRBJ2-5; TCRdb's assignment of TRBD2 cannot be checked, as there is no DNA. The CDR3 runs to 17 residues. CDR1 SGHRS and CDR2 YFSETQ come from the germline V gene. This CDR3 reads CASSATGKPSGEETQYF.

This chain connects TRBV20-1 to TRBJ2-1; TCRdb selects TRBD2, and the lack of DNA leaves this call unchecked. The CDR3 loop spans 14 amino acids. Germline lookup yields CDR1 DFQATT and CDR2 SNEGSKA (reference sequence). CDR3 residues: CSARGQQEGNEQFF.

The chain is built from TRBV5-1 and TRBJ2-3. There are 14 residues in the CDR3. The V gene's germline CDR1 is SGHRS and CDR2 YFSETQ. CDR3 sequence: CASRGVQDQGTQYF.

The chain links TRBV7-3 to TRBJ2-3; TCRdb gives TRBD2 as the D gene, but with no DNA this cannot be confirmed. Germline V gene lookup returns CDR1 SGHTA and CDR2 FQGTGA. CDR3 length: 17 amino acids. CDR3 residues: CASSARLAGAPTDTQYF.

The rearrangement links TRBV6-5 to TRBJ1-6; the D call from TCRdb, TRBD1, cannot be confirmed without DNA. CDR3 size: 15 residues. Germline CDR1 is MNHEY and CDR2 is SVGAGI. The CDR3 loop is CASSYLQGINSPLHF.

CDR3 sequence reads: CSANGAESPHEQYF. This chain uses TRBV20-1 with TRBJ2-7; TCRdb reports TRBD2, a call that lacks DNA to check it against. This CDR3 contains 14 residues. The germline V gene has CDR1 DFQATT and CDR2 SNEGSKA (reference sequence).

This sequence joins TRBV18 and TRBJ1-2. This CDR3 is 13 amino acids long. The V gene's germline CDR1 is KGHSH and CDR2 LQKENI. The CDR3 is CASSPEENYGYTF.

The rearrangement joins TRBV4-2 to TRBJ2-7; TCRdb's D call of TRBD1 is untestable without DNA. The CDR3 sequence is 15 residues long. In germline, CDR1 is LGHNA, CDR2 YNFKEQ. CDR3 sequence: CASSQEEGQGREQYF.

The V call is TRBV6-5, the J call TRBJ2-1; TCRdb indicates TRBD1, and absent DNA this call remains unverified. The CDR3 sequence is 15 residues long. Looked up from germline, CDR1 is MNHEY and CDR2 is SVGAGI. The CDR3 reads CASSYVAGVYNEQFF.

The chain is built from TRBV11-1 and TRBJ2-7; TCRdb lists TRBD2, though no DNA is available to test this call. The V gene's germline CDR1 is SGHAT and CDR2 FQDESV (reference sequence). The CDR3 has 18 amino acids. This CDR3 is CASSQAYSGLAVTYEQYF.

This chain uses TRBV29-1 with TRBJ2-1; TCRdb gives TRBD1 as the D gene, but with no DNA this cannot be confirmed. This CDR3 region has 14 residues. From germline, CDR1 is SQVTM and CDR2 ANQGSEA. CDR3: CSLRPGRRFNEQFF.

This chain uses TRBV5-1 with TRBJ2-2; TCRdb gives TRBD1 as the D gene, but with no DNA this cannot be confirmed. The CDR3 has 17 amino acids. CDR1 and CDR2 (germline): SGHRS, YFSETQ. CDR3 region: CASSLASGTMNTGELFF.

The V call is TRBV3-1, the J call TRBJ1-1; TCRdb picks TRBD1, but there is no DNA to check that call. Germline V gives CDR1 LGHDT, CDR2 YNNKEL (reference sequence). The CDR3 spans 14 residues. CDR3 sequence: CASSLRGGGTEAFF.

The rearrangement joins TRBV10-3 to TRBJ2-2; TCRdb's D call, TRBD2, is unchecked because there is no DNA. The CDR3 loop spans 17 amino acids. The germline V gene has CDR1 ENHRY and CDR2 SYGVKD. This chain's CDR3 is CAIRLAGDVKNTGELFF.

CDR3 region: CASSPDTGGSEAFF. The rearrangement links TRBV25-1 to TRBJ1-1; TCRdb outputs TRBD1, but without DNA this stays unchecked. Per germline, CDR1 MGHDK and CDR2 SYGVNS. The CDR3 covers 14 residues.

The chain has TRBV4-2 and TRBJ2-5; TCRdb picks TRBD2, but there is no DNA to check that call. Germline lookup yields CDR1 LGHNA and CDR2 YNFKEQ. This CDR3 has 15 amino acids. The CDR3 here is CASSQATSGQETQYF.

The V call is TRBV28, the J call TRBJ2-1; with no DNA, the TCRdb D assignment of TRBD2 cannot be verified. Germline V gene sequence: CDR1 MDHEN, CDR2 SYDVKM. The CDR3 is 14 amino acids. CDR3 residues: CASSLLGLTNEQFF.

The chain is built from TRBV7-2 and TRBJ2-2; the TCRdb call, TRBD1, lacks DNA for checking. Germline CDR1 reads SGHTA; CDR2 reads FQGNSA. This CDR3 is 12 amino acids long. The CDR3 loop reads CASSRQVEELFF.

The V call is TRBV29-1, the J call TRBJ2-3. CDR1 SQVTM and CDR2 ANQGSEA come from the germline V gene. This CDR3 has 11 amino acids. CDR3 region: CSVDSHNTQYF.

J is TRBJ2-1 and V is TRBV7-3; the TRBD1 assignment by TCRdb is unverifiable without DNA. The germline V gene encodes CDR1 SGHTA and CDR2 FQGTGA. The CDR3 spans 15 residues. CDR3 in amino acids: CASSLERGPYNEQFF.

V and J are TRBV20-1 and TRBJ2-1; TCRdb reports TRBD2, a call that lacks DNA to check it against. This CDR3 spans 17 amino acids. Germline loops: CDR1 DFQATT, CDR2 SNEGSKA (reference sequence). CDR3 protein: CSASPWGSSRVGWEQFF.

The chain is built from TRBV27 and TRBJ1-2; TCRdb selects TRBD1, and the lack of DNA leaves this call unchecked. Germline CDR1 and CDR2: MNHEY and SMNVEV (reference sequence). The CDR3 consists of 16 residues. This CDR3 reads CASSPNHRGREYGYTF.

The V and J genes are TRBV18 and TRBJ1-6; TCRdb gives TRBD1 as the D gene, but with no DNA this cannot be confirmed. CDR1 KGHSH and CDR2 LQKENI come from the germline V gene. The CDR3 contains 14 residues. The chain's CDR3 is CASSRDRVPSPLHF.

The J gene is TRBJ1-6, the V gene TRBV13; TCRdb names TRBD1, which stays unverified in the absence of DNA. The CDR3 is 14 amino acids. Germline V gene data show CDR1 as PRHDT and CDR2 as FYEKMQ (reference sequence). The CDR3 here is CATKMDRVNSPLHF.